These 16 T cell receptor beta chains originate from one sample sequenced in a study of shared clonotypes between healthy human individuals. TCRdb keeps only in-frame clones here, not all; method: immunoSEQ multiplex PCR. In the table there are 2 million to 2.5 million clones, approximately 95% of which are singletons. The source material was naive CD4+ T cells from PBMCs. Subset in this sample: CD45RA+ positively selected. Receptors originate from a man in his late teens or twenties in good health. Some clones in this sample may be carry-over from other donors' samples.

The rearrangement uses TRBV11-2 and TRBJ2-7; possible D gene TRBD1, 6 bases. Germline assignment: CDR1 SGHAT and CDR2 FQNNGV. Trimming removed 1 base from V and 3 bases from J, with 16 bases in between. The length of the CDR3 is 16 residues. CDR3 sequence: CASSLVSGQGNYEQYF. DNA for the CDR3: TGTGCCAGCAGCTTAGTGTCGGGGCAGGGGAACTACGAGCAGTACTTC.

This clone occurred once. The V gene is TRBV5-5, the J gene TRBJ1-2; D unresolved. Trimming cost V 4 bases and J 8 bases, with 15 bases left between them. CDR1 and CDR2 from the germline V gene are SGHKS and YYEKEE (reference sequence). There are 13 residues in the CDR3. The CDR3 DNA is TGTGCCAGCAGCGGATTGCGCTGGAGGGGCTACACCTTC. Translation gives CASSGLRWRGYTF. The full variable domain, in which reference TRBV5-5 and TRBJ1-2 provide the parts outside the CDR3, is DAGVTQSPTHLIKTRGQQVTLRCSPISGHKSVSWYQQVLGQGPQFIFQYYEKEERGRGNFPDRFSARQFPNYSSELNVNALLLGDSALYLCASSGLRWRGYTFGSGTRLTVV.

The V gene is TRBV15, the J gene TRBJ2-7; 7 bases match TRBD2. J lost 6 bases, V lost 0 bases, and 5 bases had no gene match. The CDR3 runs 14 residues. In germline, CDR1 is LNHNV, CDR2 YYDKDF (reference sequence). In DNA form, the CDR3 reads TGTGCCACCAGCAGAGACAGTGGGAGGGGCGAGCAGTACTTC. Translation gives CATSRDSGRGEQYF.

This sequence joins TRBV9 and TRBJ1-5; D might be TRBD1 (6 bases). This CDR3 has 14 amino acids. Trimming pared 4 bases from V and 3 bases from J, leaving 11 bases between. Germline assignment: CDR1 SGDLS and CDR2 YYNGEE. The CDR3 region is CASSQDSTNQPQHF. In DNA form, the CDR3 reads TGTGCCAGCAGCCAGGACAGCACCAATCAGCCCCAGCATTTT.

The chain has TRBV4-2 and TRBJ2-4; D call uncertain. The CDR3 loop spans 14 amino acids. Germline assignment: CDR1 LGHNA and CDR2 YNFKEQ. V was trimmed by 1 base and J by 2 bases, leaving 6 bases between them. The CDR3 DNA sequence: TGTGCCAGCAGCCAAGGCTATACCAAAAACATTCAGTACTTC. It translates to CASSQGYTKNIQYF.

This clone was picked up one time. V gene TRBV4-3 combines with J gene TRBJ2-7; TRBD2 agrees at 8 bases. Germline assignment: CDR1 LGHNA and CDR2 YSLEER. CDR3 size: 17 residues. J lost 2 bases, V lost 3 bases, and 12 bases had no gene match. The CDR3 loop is CASSQAPSSGLPYEQYF. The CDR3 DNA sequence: TGCGCCAGCAGCCAGGCGCCTTCTAGCGGGCTACCCTACGAGCAGTACTTC.

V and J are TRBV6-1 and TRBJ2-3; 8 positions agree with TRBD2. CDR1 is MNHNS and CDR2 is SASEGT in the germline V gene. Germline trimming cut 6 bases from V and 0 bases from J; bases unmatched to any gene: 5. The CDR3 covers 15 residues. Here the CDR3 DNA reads TGTGCCAGCAGCGTTACTAGCGGTAGCACAGATACGCAGTATTTT. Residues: CASSVTSGSTDTQYF.

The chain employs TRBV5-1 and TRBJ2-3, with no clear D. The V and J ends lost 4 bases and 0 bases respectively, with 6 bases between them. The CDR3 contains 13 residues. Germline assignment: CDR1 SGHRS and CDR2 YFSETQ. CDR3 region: CASSHTSTDTQYF. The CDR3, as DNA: TGCGCCAGCAGCCATACTAGCACAGATACGCAGTATTTT.

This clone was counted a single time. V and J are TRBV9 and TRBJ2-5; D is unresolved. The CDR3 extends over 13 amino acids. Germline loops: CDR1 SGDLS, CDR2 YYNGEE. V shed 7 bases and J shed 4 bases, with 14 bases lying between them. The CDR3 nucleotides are TGTGCCAGCTCCCGACCAGCAGGAGAGACCCAGTACTTC. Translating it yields CASSRPAGETQYF.

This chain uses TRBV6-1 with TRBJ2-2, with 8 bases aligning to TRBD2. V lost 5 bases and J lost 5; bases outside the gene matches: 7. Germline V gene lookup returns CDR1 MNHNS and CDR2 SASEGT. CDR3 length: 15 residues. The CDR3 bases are TGTGCCAGCAGTATGGGACTAGGCCCTACCGGGGAGCTGTTTTTT. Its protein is CASSMGLGPTGELFF.

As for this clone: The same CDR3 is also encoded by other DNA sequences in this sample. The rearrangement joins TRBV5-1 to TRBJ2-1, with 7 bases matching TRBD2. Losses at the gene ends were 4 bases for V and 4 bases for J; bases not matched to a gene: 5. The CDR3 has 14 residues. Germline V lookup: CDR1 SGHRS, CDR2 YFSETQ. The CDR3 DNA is TGCGCCAGCAGCAGGGGCGGGAGTTACAATGAGCAGTTCTTC. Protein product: CASSRGGSYNEQFF.

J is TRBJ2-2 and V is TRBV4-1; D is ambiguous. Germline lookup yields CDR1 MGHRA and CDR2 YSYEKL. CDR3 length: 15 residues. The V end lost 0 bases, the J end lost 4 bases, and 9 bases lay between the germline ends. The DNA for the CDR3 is TGCGCCAGCAGCCAAGATTCGTGGGTCACCGGGGAGCTGTTTTTT. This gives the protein CASSQDSWVTGELFF.

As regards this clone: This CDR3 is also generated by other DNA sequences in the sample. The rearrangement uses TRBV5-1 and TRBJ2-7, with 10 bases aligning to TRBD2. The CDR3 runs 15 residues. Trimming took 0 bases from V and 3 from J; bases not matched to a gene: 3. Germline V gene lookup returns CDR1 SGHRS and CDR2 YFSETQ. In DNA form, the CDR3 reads TGCGCCAGCAGCTTGGATGCTAGCGGGAGCTACGAGCAGTACTTC. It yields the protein CASSLDASGSYEQYF.

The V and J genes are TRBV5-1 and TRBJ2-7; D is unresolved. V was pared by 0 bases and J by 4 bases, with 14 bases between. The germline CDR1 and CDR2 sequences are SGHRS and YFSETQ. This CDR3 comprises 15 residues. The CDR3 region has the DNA TGCGCCAGCAGCTTGGCTCTCTCTTTTGGGTACGAGCAGTACTTC. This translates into CASSLALSFGYEQYF.

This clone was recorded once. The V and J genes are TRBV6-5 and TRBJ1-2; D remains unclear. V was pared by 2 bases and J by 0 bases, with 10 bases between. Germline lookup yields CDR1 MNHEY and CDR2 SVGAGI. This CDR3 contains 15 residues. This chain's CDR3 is CASSYVRGPNYGYTF. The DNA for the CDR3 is TGTGCCAGCAGTTACGTTCGCGGCCCTAACTATGGCTACACCTTC.

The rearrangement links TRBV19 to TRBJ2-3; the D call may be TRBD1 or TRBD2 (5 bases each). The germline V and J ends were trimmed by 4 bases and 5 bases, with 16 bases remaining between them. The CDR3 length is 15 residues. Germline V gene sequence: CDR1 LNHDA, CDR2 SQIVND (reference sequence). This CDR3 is CASSRGGLIGDTQYF. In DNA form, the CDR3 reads TGTGCCAGTAGTAGGGGCGGACTTATTGGAGATACGCAGTATTTT.